The 28 T cell receptor beta chains given below trace back to one sample, sequenced in a study of regulatory T cells in long-lasting Graves disease. TCR beta libraries were built with iRepertoire HTBI primers and Arm-PCR of CDR3 regions. MiXCR was run by TCRdb on the multiplex PCR reads, yielding one entry per CDR3 protein. The data show under 500,000 distinct CDR3 sequences, under 25% seen once. Noted time point: persistent/refractory GD, antithyroid drugs over 5 years with positive TRAb. From RNA extracted from PBMCs, the TCR library was made. The material was peripheral blood mononuclear cells (PBMCs), obtained when the disease was refractory, from a patient treated with antithyroid drugs. All receptors come from a female donor with Graves disease.

This clonotype has a handful of counts. The gene calls are TRBV20-1 and TRBJ2-2; 12 bases agree with TRBD2. This CDR3 comprises 17 residues. The ends lost 0 bases at V and 2 bases at J; junction bases unmatched: 4. Germline lookup yields CDR1 DFQATT and CDR2 SNEGSKA (reference sequence). The CDR3 protein is CSARETSGSPNTGELFF. The CDR3 nucleotides read TGCAGTGCTAGAGAGACTAGCGGGAGCCCAAACACCGGGGAGCTGTTTTTT.

This clonotype occurred a few times. The chain joins TRBV2 to TRBJ2-3; 9 nucleotides match TRBD2. The length of the CDR3 is 15 residues. CDR1 is SNHLY and CDR2 is FYNNEI in the germline V gene. V lost 3 bases to trimming and J lost 2 bases; unmatched junction nucleotides: 3. CDR3 in DNA: TGTGCCAGCAGTGATAGCGGGAGCTACACAGATACGCAGTATTTT. It is translated as CASSDSGSYTDTQYF.

In its sample, this clonotype was seen many times. This rearrangement joins TRBV20-1 to TRBJ2-2; no definite D call. This CDR3 spans 15 amino acids. CDR1 is DFQATT, CDR2 SNEGSKA, per germline (reference sequence). With 2 bases removed from V and 0 bases from J, the gap between germline ends came to 10 bases. The CDR3 is CSARSHYANTGELFF. CDR3 sequence (DNA): TGCAGTGCTAGATCCCACTACGCGAACACCGGGGAGCTGTTTTTT.

With respect to this clonotype: The germline gene is not matched at one end of the junction; a read error may be the cause. The chain combines TRBV7-9 with TRBJ2-2; D remains unclear. The CDR3 is made up of 14 amino acids. Germline-derived CDR1 and CDR2 are SEHNR and FQNEAQ (reference sequence). This chain's CDR3 is CASTTGPNAGELFF. The CDR3 DNA sequence: TGTGCCAGCACCACGGGTCCGAACGCCGGGGAGCTGTTTTTT.

A remark on this clonotype: It is likely a read error, because the conserved phenylalanine at the end of the CDR3 is missing. The chain combines TRBV12-3 or TRBV12-4 with TRBJ2-2; 7 nucleotides align to TRBD1. This CDR3 region has 16 residues. V lost 5 bases and J lost 4; bases outside the gene matches: 10. The CDR3 DNA reads as TGTGCCAGCAGTCCCCCCGGGCAGGGGGTCACCGGGGAGCTGTTTTCT. Amino acid sequence: CASSPPGQGVTGELFS.

V and J are TRBV30 and TRBJ2-7; TRBD2 matches 8 bases. Germline V gene data show CDR1 as GTSNPN and CDR2 as SVGIG (reference sequence). This CDR3 contains 19 residues. V lost 0 bases, J lost 8 bases, and 24 bases stayed unmatched. CDR3 in DNA: TGTGCCTGGAGTGTTCGCGGGGCTCAACCCGGGACTAGTACCGCCAAGCAGTACTTC. Translating gives CAWSVRGAQPGTSTAKQYF.

This clonotype was seen many times. The chain uses TRBV6-1 and TRBJ1-2; D unclear. Germline V gene data show CDR1 as MNHNS and CDR2 as SASEGT. The V and J ends lost 10 bases and 0 bases respectively, with 18 bases between them. This CDR3 spans 15 amino acids. As DNA, the CDR3 is TGTGCCACCCCTGGGTTTTGGGGTGCTAACTATGGCTACACCTTC. Amino acids: CATPGFWGANYGYTF.

This clonotype was detected a few times. This sequence joins TRBV19 and TRBJ2-7; D is undetermined. V gave up 0 bases and J gave up 4 bases, with 7 bases separating them. The CDR3 has 13 amino acids. Germline-derived CDR1 and CDR2 are LNHDA and SQIVND (reference sequence). CDR3 sequence reads: CASSIEVGYEQYF. The CDR3 DNA reads as TGTGCCAGTAGTATAGAGGTGGGGTACGAGCAGTACTTC.

The rearrangement uses TRBV4-3 and TRBJ2-5; D not resolved. V was pared by 3 bases and J by 7 bases, with 12 bases between. Germline V gene lookup returns CDR1 LGHNA and CDR2 YSLEER. This CDR3 has 13 amino acids. The CDR3 protein is CASSQDGWRTQYF. CDR3 DNA: TGCGCCAGCAGCCAGGACGGGTGGCGGACCCAGTACTTC.

This clonotype was seen ten or more times. This chain joins TRBV6-1 and TRBJ2-7; TRBD1 might be the D (6 bases). Germline V gene data show CDR1 as MNHNS and CDR2 as SASEGT. The germline V and J ends were trimmed by 6 bases and 4 bases, with 19 bases remaining between them. The CDR3 is 15 residues long. The CDR3 protein is CASSFYTGSGYEQYF. CDR3 in DNA: TGTGCCAGCAGCTTTTATACAGGGTCAGGTTACGAGCAGTACTTC.

In this sample, this clonotype turned up many times. V gene TRBV29-1 combines with J gene TRBJ2-7; tentatively, D is TRBD2 (6 bases). V was pared by 4 bases and J by 2 bases, with 21 bases between. Germline lookup yields CDR1 SQVTM and CDR2 ANQGSEA. This CDR3 spans 16 amino acids. CDR3 nucleotides: TGCAGCGTTGGTATTGGGCGACCTAGCGAACCCTACGAGCAGTACTTC. It encodes CSVGIGRPSEPYEQYF.

The V call is TRBV6-2 or TRBV6-3, the J call TRBJ2-7; D is undetermined. The length of the CDR3 is 16 residues. V was shortened by 1 base and J by 1 base, with 14 bases between the two germline ends. Germline CDR1 is MNHEY and CDR2 is SVGEGT. The CDR3 bases are TGTGCCAGCAGTTACTTCCCCCGTAGCAGTTCCTACGAGCAGTACTTC. This gives the protein CASSYFPRSSSYEQYF.

This clonotype was seen a handful of times. The chain recombines TRBV7-2 with TRBJ2-7; tentatively, D is TRBD1 or TRBD2 (5 bases each). The V and J ends lost 2 bases and 5 bases respectively, with 16 bases between them. The CDR3 consists of 15 residues. Germline values: CDR1 SGHTA, CDR2 FQGNSA. The CDR3 DNA follows: TGTGCCAGCAGCTTAACACCCGGGGCAGGAAACGAGCAGTACTTC. Its translation is CASSLTPGAGNEQYF. Looking up the rest from reference TRBV7-2 and TRBJ2-7 gives the full variable domain: GAGVSQSPSNKVTEKGKDVELRCDPISGHTALYWYRQSLGQGLEFLIYFQGNSAPDKSGLPSDRFSAERTGGSVSTLTIQRTQQEDSAVYLCASSLTPGAGNEQYFGPGTRLTVT.

V and J are TRBV3-1 and TRBJ2-1, with 7 bases lining up with TRBD2. The CDR3 sequence is 18 residues long. With 1 base clipped from V and 7 bases from J, the junction kept 16 bases outside the gene matches. Germline assignment: CDR1 LGHDT and CDR2 YNNKEL (reference sequence). The CDR3 is CASSQAGILAVQGNEQFF. DNA for the CDR3: TGTGCCAGCAGCCAAGCGGGGATCCTAGCGGTCCAAGGAAATGAGCAGTTCTTC.

This clonotype has only a few counts. As the CDR3 is not closed by the conserved phenylalanine or tryptophan, this likely results from a read error. No DNA is shown, since the ends of the CDR3 on it are uncertain; the CDR3 is the one TCRdb lists. The genes are TRBV6-1 and TRBJ1-2; the DNA was not compared with TRBD1, the D call given in the table. Germline lookup yields CDR1 MNHNS and CDR2 SASEGT. 12 amino acids form the CDR3, both terminal residues included. CDR3 sequence: CASSEAGQGQYL.

This clonotype was detected many times. The chain joins TRBV11-2 to TRBJ2-5; D possibly corresponds to TRBD2 (6 bases). Germline CDR1 reads SGHAT; CDR2 reads FQNNGV. The CDR3 loop spans 17 amino acids. Trimming left V 0 bases short and J 5 bases short, with 19 bases between. Here the CDR3 DNA reads TGTGCCAGCAGCTTAGATCTGGGGGGATCTAGAATGGAGACCCAGTACTTC. Translated, it gives CASSLDLGGSRMETQYF.

This clonotype has at least ten counts. V is TRBV7-2 and J is TRBJ2-7, with D possibly TRBD1 on 5 matching bases. Trimming removed 1 base at V and 2 bases at J, with 9 bases between. CDR1 is SGHTA and CDR2 is FQGNSA in the germline V gene. The CDR3 length is 14 residues. In DNA, the CDR3 is TGTGCCAGCAGCTTAGAGCCAGGGCCCTACGAGCAGTACTTC. It is translated as CASSLEPGPYEQYF.

The chain employs TRBV20-1 and TRBJ2-3; TRBD2 is a possible D gene (6 bases). CDR3 length equals 12 residues. Germline assignment: CDR1 DFQATT and CDR2 SNEGSKA (reference sequence). V lost 5 bases to trimming and J lost 9 bases, with 15 bases between them. The CDR3 spells CSASPLAPTQYF. CDR3 coding DNA: TGCAGTGCTTCACCGCTAGCGCCAACGCAGTATTTT.

There are many counts of this clonotype. The chain carries TRBV12-3 or TRBV12-4 and TRBJ2-5; 10 bases fit TRBD2. V dropped 2 bases and J dropped 1; count of bases not matched to a gene: 10. The CDR3 is 18 amino acids. The CDR3 DNA is TGTGCCAGCAGTTTATACGGGCCTGGACTAGCGGCCCAAGAGACCCAGTACTTC. It yields the protein CASSLYGPGLAAQETQYF.

The rearrangement uses TRBV3-1 and TRBJ2-1, with D maybe TRBD2 (6 bases). This CDR3 contains 15 residues. Germline CDR1 and CDR2: LGHDT and YNNKEL (reference sequence). Trimming pared 6 bases from V and 4 bases from J, leaving 16 bases between. The CDR3 loop is CASRRSGSNYNEQFF. CDR3 in DNA: TGTGCCAGCAGACGCTCCGGGAGCAATTACAATGAGCAGTTCTTC.

In its sample, this clonotype was seen a few times. This rearrangement joins TRBV7-2 to TRBJ1-3; D possibly corresponds to TRBD1 (6 bases). Germline V gene data show CDR1 as SGHTA and CDR2 as FQGNSA. This CDR3 spans 16 amino acids. Between the trimmed V and J ends, which lost 5 bases and 3 bases, there was a span of 17 bases. This chain's CDR3 is CASSQGIGVLGNTIYF. Written as DNA, the CDR3 is TGTGCCAGCAGCCAGGGGATAGGGGTACTTGGAAACACCATATATTTT.

This clonotype was counted a few times. The rearrangement links TRBV20-1 to TRBJ1-4, with 7 bases lining up with TRBD1. Trimming took 6 bases from V and 4 from J; bases not matched to a gene: 11. CDR3 length: 15 amino acids. Germline-derived CDR1 and CDR2 are DFQATT and SNEGSKA (reference sequence). This CDR3 is CSAPGRTGLNEKLFF. The CDR3, as DNA: TGCAGTGCCCCGGGGCGGACAGGTCTTAATGAAAAACTGTTTTTT.

This clonotype is a singleton in its sample. This may arise from a read error, as a much more abundant clone is one base away. This chain links TRBV12-3 or TRBV12-4 with TRBJ2-5; D assignment may be TRBD1 or TRBD2 (5 bases each). The CDR3 is 16 residues long. The CDR3 sequence is CANSPHDNPGGETQYF. DNA for the CDR3: TGTGCCAACAGTCCCCATGATAATCCTGGGGGAGAGACCCAGTACTTC.

This clonotype was seen ten or more times. The CDR3 loop is CAWSVLTRANSPLHF. CDR3 DNA: TGTGCCTGGAGTGTGCTCACCCGTGCTAATTCACCCCTCCACTTT. The gene calls are TRBV30 and TRBJ1-6; no definite D call. Germline V CDR1 and CDR2: GTSNPN, SVGIG (reference sequence). This CDR3 comprises 15 residues. The V and J ends lost 0 bases and 6 bases respectively, with 12 bases between them.

This clonotype was counted only a few times. The chain recombines TRBV7-9 with TRBJ2-2, with unresolved D. Germline CDR1 SEHNR, CDR2 FQNEAQ (reference sequence). This CDR3 comprises 17 residues. The V gene lost 3 bases and the J gene lost 6 bases, with 20 bases spanning the gap. This chain's CDR3 is CASSFNRPGGPAGELFF. In DNA form, the CDR3 reads TGTGCCAGCAGCTTCAATCGTCCGGGCGGTCCGGCCGGGGAGCTGTTTTTT.

This clonotype was seen a handful of times. As DNA, the CDR3 is TGTGCCAGCAGCCTGGGGACAGGGGGCCTTTACGAGCAGTACTTC. This translates into CASSLGTGGLYEQYF. The chain uses TRBV7-9 and TRBJ2-7; 12 positions agree with TRBD1. The germline gives CDR1 SEHNR, CDR2 FQNEAQ (reference sequence). V trimming: 5 bases; J trimming: 4 bases; junction bases outside the gene matches: 6. This CDR3 has 15 amino acids.

Note on this clonotype: It may be a read error: a sequence one base away is much more abundant. This chain uses TRBV18 with TRBJ2-2; TRBD1 might be the D (5 bases). Between the trimmed V and J ends, which lost 2 bases and 7 bases, there was a span of 14 bases. The CDR3 has 15 amino acids. Germline V gives CDR1 KGHSH, CDR2 LQKENI. The CDR3 DNA follows: TGTGCCAGCTCACCAGTTGAACAGGCGGTCGGGGAGCTGTTTTTT. It translates to CASSPVEQAVGELFF.

The genes are TRBV20-1 and TRBJ2-7, with TRBD2 matching over 9 bases. With 1 base clipped from V and 3 bases from J, the junction kept 4 bases outside the gene matches. Germline V gene data show CDR1 as DFQATT and CDR2 as SNEGSKA (reference sequence). This CDR3 is built from 14 residues. The CDR3 nucleotides read TGCAGTGCTAGAGTAGTAGCGGGAGACTACGAGCAGTACTTC. Translation gives CSARVVAGDYEQYF.